This T cell receptor (beta chain) is drawn from a study of blood T cell repertoires in COVID-19. V dropped 5 bases and J dropped 4; count of bases not matched to a gene: 12. CDR1 and CDR2 from the germline V gene are SGHVS and FNYEAQ. The CDR3 totals 16 residues. Measured with immunoSEQ multiplex PCR; TCRdb has only the in-frame clones, and not every one. The table lists some 180,000 clones, roughly four fifths of them singletons. Input material: peripheral blood. This TCR derives from a man aged 65 to 85 with active or convalescent COVID-19. V gene TRBV7-6 combines with J gene TRBJ1-2; 8 bases line up with TRBD1. The CDR3 DNA sequence: TGTGCCAGCAGCATGGGGGGGGACAGGAAGATCTATGGCTACACCTTC. Protein: CASSMGGDRKIYGYTF.